This T cell receptor (beta chain) was obtained from a study of CXCR3-negative and CXCR3-positive naive CD8 T cells. Naive cells were sorted as CD45RO-, CCR7+, CD27+ and CD95-. Germline CDR1 reads LGHDT; CDR2 reads YNNKEL (reference sequence). The CDR3 length is 14 residues. Remarks on this clonotype: The antigen is not known.

UMI labels and 5' RACE were used to prepare the TRB cDNA libraries. Reprocessing the 5' RACE reads, TCRdb reports a single entry for every CDR3 protein and omits DNA. This table lists about 6,900 distinct CDR3 sequences. The study, taken as a whole, reports: The study found CXCR3 expression partially decreased after cryopreservation and ran most assays on fresh PBMCs. CXCR3-positive naive cells carried more hydrophobic TRB CDR3s than CXCR3-negative naive cells did.

This chain connects TRBV3-1 to TRBJ2-1. Sequencing was carried out using naive CXCR3+ CD8+ T cells from blood. Subset denoted: CD45RO-CCR7+CD27+CD95- naive CD8+ T cells expressing CXCR3 (TNR3+). The TCR comes from a human donor in good health. Some clones in this sample may be carry-over from other donors' samples. CDR3 residues: CASSQVRLVNEQFF.